This record concerns one T cell receptor beta chain sequence. Its antigen is not known. The data were taken from a study of T cell responses to AZD1222 COVID-19 vaccine. Study findings and constraints: Spike-wide coverage was observed for vaccine-associated CD4 TCRs, with dominant responses at 160-218 and 743-854. Repertoires were sampled only after the peak T cell response.

Measured with immunoSEQ multiplex PCR; TCRdb has only the in-frame clones, and not every one. The repertoire holds around 130,000 clones, with roughly 93% as singletons. CDR1 and CDR2 from the germline V gene are SGHVS and FNYEAQ. Trimming pared 0 bases from V and 0 bases from J, leaving 23 bases between. This CDR3 is 20 amino acids long. The receptor comes from an adult in good health. The sequenced sample was peripheral blood, obtained on day 0 of AZD1222 vaccination. The J gene is TRBJ1-1, the V gene TRBV7-6, with a possible D match to TRBD1 (5 bases). The CDR3 DNA reads TGTGCCAGCAGCTTAGCGATACCCCGCTTGGGGGGACCCATGAACACTGAAGCTTTCTTT. Protein product: CASSLAIPRLGGPMNTEAFF.